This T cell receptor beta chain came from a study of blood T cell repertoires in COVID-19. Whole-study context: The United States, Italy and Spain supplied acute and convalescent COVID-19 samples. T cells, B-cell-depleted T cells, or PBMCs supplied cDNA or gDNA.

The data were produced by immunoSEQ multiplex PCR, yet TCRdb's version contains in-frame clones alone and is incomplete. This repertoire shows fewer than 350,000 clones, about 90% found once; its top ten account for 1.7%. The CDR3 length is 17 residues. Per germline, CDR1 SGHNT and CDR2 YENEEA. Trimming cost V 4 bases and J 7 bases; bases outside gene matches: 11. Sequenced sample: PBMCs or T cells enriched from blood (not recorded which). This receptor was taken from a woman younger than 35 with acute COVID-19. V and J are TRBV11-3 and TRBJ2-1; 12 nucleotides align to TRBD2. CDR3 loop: CASSSASSGRGSNEQFF. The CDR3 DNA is TGTGCCAGCAGCTCAGCCTCTAGCGGGAGGGGTTCTAATGAGCAGTTCTTC. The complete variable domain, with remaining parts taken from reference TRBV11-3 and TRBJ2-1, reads EAGVVQSPRYKIIEKKQPVAFWCNPISGHNTLYWYLQNLGQGPELLIRYENEEAVDDSQLPKDRFSAERLKGVDSTLKIQPAELGDSAVYLCASSSASSGRGSNEQFFGPGTRLTVL.